One and the same sample provided the 30 T cell receptor beta chains below, sequenced in a study of T cell responses to AZD1222 COVID-19 vaccine. The repertoire was sequenced with immunoSEQ multiplex PCR; TCRdb's copy has only in-frame clones and lacks some. This table holds some 62,000 clones, over 70% found once. This sample comprised peripheral blood, obtained on day 0 of AZD1222 vaccination. These receptor sequences come from an adult in good health.

The V gene is TRBV9, the J gene TRBJ1-5; no clear D gene. V lost 1 base, J lost 6 bases, and 8 bases lay in between. The CDR3 totals 13 residues. Germline V gene lookup returns CDR1 SGDLS and CDR2 YYNGEE. The CDR3 DNA reads as TGTGCCAGCAGCGTATCTAGTGGTCAGCCCCAGCATTTT. This translates into CASSVSSGQPQHF.

The chain is built from TRBV3-1 (or the pseudogene TRBV3-2) and TRBJ1-6; D gene unclear. Germline-derived CDR1 and CDR2 are LGHDT and YNNKEL (reference sequence). The CDR3 length is 18 residues. Trimming pared 3 bases from V and 2 bases from J, leaving 17 bases between. The CDR3 spells CASSQQLLGFPYNSPLHF. The CDR3 nucleotides read TGTGCCAGCAGCCAGCAACTCCTGGGATTCCCCTATAATTCACCCCTCCACTTT.

This clone showed up just once. V usage is TRBV7-9 and J usage is TRBJ1-1; no clear D gene. Looked up from germline, CDR1 is SEHNR and CDR2 is FQNEAQ (reference sequence). V was cut by 5 bases and J by 2 bases, with 12 bases left in between. This CDR3 has 14 residues. CDR3 residues: CASSPRLRNTEAFF. As DNA, the CDR3 is TGTGCCAGCAGCCCCAGGCTCCGAAACACTGAAGCTTTCTTT.

This clone came up a few times. The V call is TRBV5-1, the J call TRBJ2-2; D possibly corresponds to TRBD2 (7 bases). The CDR3 is 15 residues long. V was clipped by 0 bases and J by 4 bases, with 10 bases between them. Germline V gene lookup returns CDR1 SGHRS and CDR2 YFSETQ. CDR3 nucleotides: TGCGCCAGCAGCTTGGCCGGGGGGCTCACCGGGGAGCTGTTTTTT. Its protein is CASSLAGGLTGELFF.

The rearrangement links TRBV19 to TRBJ2-1; 13 nucleotides match TRBD2. Germline lookup yields CDR1 LNHDA and CDR2 SQIVND (reference sequence). The CDR3 extends over 17 amino acids. J lost 4 bases, V lost 2 bases, and 5 bases had no gene match. CDR3 nucleotide sequence: TGTGCCAGTAGTATATTAACTAGCGGGGGGGATTACAATGAGCAGTTCTTC. Translating it yields CASSILTSGGDYNEQFF.

V gene TRBV12-3 or TRBV12-4 combines with J gene TRBJ1-1; D is unclear. V lost 0 bases and J lost 1, with 3 bases in between. The CDR3 contains 13 residues. CDR3 DNA: TGTGCCAGCAGTTTAGCAAGGAACACTGAAGCTTTCTTT. This gives the protein CASSLARNTEAFF.

This clone has only a few counts. The V gene is TRBV27, the J gene TRBJ2-7; perhaps TRBD2 as D (6 bases). The CDR3 loop spans 17 amino acids. Trimming took 6 bases from V and 0 from J, leaving 21 bases between them. Per the germline V gene, CDR1 is MNHEY and CDR2 is SMNVEV (reference sequence). The CDR3 sequence: CASSPRGGVEFSYEQYF. CDR3 in DNA: TGTGCCAGCAGCCCTCGGGGAGGCGTAGAATTCTCCTACGAGCAGTACTTC.

This clone was detected a few times. The chain carries TRBV6-1 and TRBJ1-1, with D tentatively TRBD1 (6 bases). CDR1 MNHNS and CDR2 SASEGT come from the germline V gene. The CDR3 is 15 residues long. With 2 bases removed from V and 6 bases from J, the gap between germline ends came to 16 bases. CDR3 in amino acids: CASSENVRGLPEAFF. The CDR3 DNA follows: TGTGCCAGCAGTGAAAATGTCAGGGGTTTGCCTGAAGCTTTCTTT.

With regard to this clone: Other DNA sequences in this sample translate to the same CDR3. V and J are TRBV9 and TRBJ1-6; 8 bases are a match to TRBD1. The CDR3 spans 15 residues. Germline-derived CDR1 and CDR2 are SGDLS and YYNGEE. The ends lost 4 bases at V and 7 bases at J; junction bases unmatched: 7. Here the CDR3 reads CASSLSDRGNSPLHF. CDR3 bases: TGTGCCAGCAGCCTATCAGACAGGGGCAATTCACCCCTCCACTTT.

The V call is TRBV5-1, the J call TRBJ1-1; 8 bases map to TRBD1. CDR1 and CDR2 (germline): SGHRS, YFSETQ. The J segment lost 2 bases and the V segment lost 4 bases, leaving 4 bases of the junction unmatched. The CDR3 spans 14 residues. CDR3 coding DNA: TGCGCCAGCAGCCCGGACAGGGTAAACACTGAAGCTTTCTTT. It codes for CASSPDRVNTEAFF.

This chain links TRBV19 with TRBJ1-4; D gene ambiguous. Germline V lookup: CDR1 LNHDA, CDR2 SQIVND (reference sequence). The CDR3 is 13 residues long. The germline V and J ends were trimmed by 3 bases and 8 bases, with 10 bases remaining between them. This CDR3 is CASSIPSSEKLFF. The CDR3 region has the DNA TGTGCCAGTAGTATCCCCTCATCCGAAAAACTGTTTTTT.

The J gene is TRBJ2-7, the V gene TRBV7-2; TRBD2 agrees at 8 bases. The V segment lost 1 base and the J segment 3 bases; nucleotides outside the gene matches: 5. This CDR3 has 15 residues. From germline, CDR1 is SGHTA and CDR2 FQGNSA. The CDR3 sequence is CASSLVTSGDYEQYF. DNA for the CDR3: TGTGCCAGCAGCTTAGTTACTAGCGGTGACTACGAGCAGTACTTC.

CDR3 sequence: CASSHHSRGAYNEQFF. As DNA, the CDR3 is TGTGCCAGCAGTCATCACTCCCGCGGGGCCTACAATGAGCAGTTCTTC. The chain employs TRBV6-2 or TRBV6-3 and TRBJ2-1, with a weak D call TRBD2 (6 bases). CDR1 is MNHEY, CDR2 SVGEGT, per germline. The CDR3 covers 16 residues. V was shortened by 5 bases and J by 2 bases, with 16 bases between the two germline ends.

This chain connects TRBV5-1 to TRBJ1-2, with D hard to call. Per the germline V gene, CDR1 is SGHRS and CDR2 is YFSETQ. V lost 5 bases and J 0 bases, leaving 17 bases between the germline ends. The CDR3 contains 16 residues. This CDR3 is CASSFSLDAPNYGYTF. The CDR3 bases are TGCGCCAGCAGTTTTTCCCTCGACGCGCCTAACTATGGCTACACCTTC.

The chain recombines TRBV6-6 with TRBJ2-7; D gene ambiguous. This CDR3 is built from 12 residues. The V end lost 9 bases, the J end lost 3 bases, and 12 bases lay between the germline ends. The germline gives CDR1 MNHNY, CDR2 SVGAGI (reference sequence). The chain's CDR3 is CASMADGYEQYF. The CDR3 DNA is TGTGCCAGTATGGCTGATGGCTACGAGCAGTACTTC.

CDR3 nucleotide sequence: TGTGCCAGCAGTGAAGCTGTACCTAATGAAAAACTGTTTTTT. This gives the protein CASSEAVPNEKLFF. V gene TRBV2 combines with J gene TRBJ1-4; D is unclear. The CDR3 extends over 14 amino acids. Germline V lookup: CDR1 SNHLY, CDR2 FYNNEI. V dropped 0 bases and J dropped 3 bases, with 5 bases sitting between them.

J is TRBJ2-2 and V is TRBV13; a weak D match, TRBD1 (6 bases). Germline CDR1 PRHDT, CDR2 FYEKMQ (reference sequence). Trimming took 1 base from V and 6 from J, leaving 12 bases between them. This CDR3 has 15 residues. CDR3 sequence reads: CASSLEASGAGELFF. The CDR3 DNA follows: TGTGCCAGCAGCTTAGAGGCCTCAGGGGCCGGGGAGCTGTTTTTT. The variable domain in full, with the rest retrieved from reference TRBV13 and TRBJ2-2, is AAGVIQSPRHLIKEKRETATLKCYPIPRHDTVYWYQQGPGQDPQFLISFYEKMQSDKGSIPDRFSAQQFSDYHSELNMSSLELGDSALYFCASSLEASGAGELFFGEGSRLTVL.

The rearrangement joins TRBV3-1 (or the pseudogene TRBV3-2) to TRBJ1-1; the D is unclear. The CDR3 is 13 residues long. V was clipped by 4 bases and J by 3 bases, with 9 bases between them. The germline V gene encodes CDR1 LGHDT and CDR2 YNNKEL (reference sequence). DNA for the CDR3: TGTGCCAGCAGCCTAGCCGGGGACACTGAAGCTTTCTTT. Protein sequence: CASSLAGDTEAFF.

This chain links TRBV29-1 with TRBJ2-7; the match to TRBD1 covers 11 bases. The germline V gene encodes CDR1 SQVTM and CDR2 ANQGSEA. Trimming cost V 2 bases and J 3 bases; bases outside gene matches: 3. The CDR3 extends over 14 amino acids. The CDR3 is CSVEPGQGGYEQYF. DNA of the CDR3: TGCAGCGTTGAACCGGGACAGGGGGGCTACGAGCAGTACTTC.

The rearrangement joins TRBV2 to TRBJ1-1; D may be TRBD1 (6 bases). The CDR3 extends over 15 amino acids. Germline lookup yields CDR1 SNHLY and CDR2 FYNNEI. V was shortened by 7 bases and J by 3 bases, with 18 bases between the two germline ends. DNA of the CDR3: TGTGCCAGCAAGGAGAGCAGGGGCGTCTACACTGAAGCTTTCTTT. It yields the protein CASKESRGVYTEAFF.

The chain carries TRBV4-3 and TRBJ2-5; no clear D. Deletions cut 0 bases from V and 5 bases from J, with 10 bases between. The CDR3 has 14 amino acids. Per the germline V gene, CDR1 is LGHNA and CDR2 is YSLEER. The CDR3 region is CASSQDLGPETQYF. CDR3 sequence (DNA): TGCGCCAGCAGCCAAGATCTTGGGCCCGAGACCCAGTACTTC.

The chain combines TRBV4-1 with TRBJ1-1; D gene uncertain. Trimming removed 0 bases at V and 2 bases at J, with 10 bases between. The length of the CDR3 is 15 residues. In germline, CDR1 is MGHRA, CDR2 YSYEKL. For the CDR3, the DNA is TGCGCCAGCAGCCAAGATCTACAGCCAAACACTGAAGCTTTCTTT. Encoded protein: CASSQDLQPNTEAFF.

This clone has just a few counts. The J gene is TRBJ2-1, the V gene TRBV19, with 9 nucleotides matching TRBD1. In germline, CDR1 is LNHDA, CDR2 SQIVND (reference sequence). The CDR3 runs 12 residues. The ends lost 8 bases at V and 7 bases at J; junction bases unmatched: 3. The CDR3 sequence: CASADRGNEQFF. Here the CDR3 DNA reads TGTGCCAGTGCGGACAGGGGAAATGAGCAGTTCTTC.

The chain joins TRBV11-2 to TRBJ1-2; D call uncertain. There are 12 residues in the CDR3. Deletions cut 0 bases from V and 5 bases from J, with 4 bases between. Germline assignment: CDR1 SGHAT and CDR2 FQNNGV. Here the CDR3 reads CASSLEGYGYTF. The CDR3 nucleotides are TGTGCCAGCAGCTTAGAAGGGTATGGCTACACCTTC. The full variable domain, with the rest looked up from reference TRBV11-2 and TRBJ1-2, is EAGVAQSPRYKIIEKRQSVAFWCNPISGHATLYWYQQILGQGPKLLIQFQNNGVVDDSQLPKDRFSAERLKGVDSTLKIQPAKLEDSAVYLCASSLEGYGYTFGSGTRLTVV.

The rearrangement joins TRBV5-4 to TRBJ2-7, with TRBD2 matching 12 bases. Germline assignment: CDR1 SGHNT and CDR2 YYREEE (reference sequence). This CDR3 has 19 amino acids. The V segment lost 0 bases and the J segment 3 bases; nucleotides outside the gene matches: 13. In DNA form, the CDR3 reads TGTGCCAGCAGCTTGGCCCTTCTAGCGGGGGGGCCGGGTAACTACGAGCAGTACTTC. Translating gives CASSLALLAGGPGNYEQYF.

V is TRBV2 and J is TRBJ2-1, with unresolved D. V lost 1 base to trimming and J lost 5 bases, with 6 bases between them. The germline CDR1 and CDR2 sequences are SNHLY and FYNNEI. CDR3 length equals 13 residues. CDR3: CASSEGPDNEQFF. The CDR3 bases are TGTGCCAGCAGTGAAGGGCCCGACAATGAGCAGTTCTTC. The complete variable domain, with remaining parts taken from reference TRBV2 and TRBJ2-1, reads EPEVTQTPSHQVTQMGQEVILRCVPISNHLYFYWYRQILGQKVEFLVSFYNNEISEKSEIFDDQFSVERPDGSNFTLKIRSTKLEDSAMYFCASSEGPDNEQFFGPGTRLTVL.

This clone has just a few counts. The chain links TRBV3-1 (or the pseudogene TRBV3-2) to TRBJ1-5; D is unclear. CDR1 and CDR2 from the germline V gene are LGHDT and YNNKEL (reference sequence). V was cut by 1 base and J by 1 base, with 8 bases left in between. This CDR3 is 15 amino acids long. This CDR3 is CASSQAGQSNQPQHF. DNA of the CDR3: TGTGCCAGCAGCCAAGCTGGGCAGAGCAATCAGCCCCAGCATTTT.

The chain carries TRBV6-6 and TRBJ2-1; no clear D. Trimming pared 10 bases from V and 12 bases from J, leaving 22 bases between. CDR1 and CDR2 (germline): MNHNY, SVGAGI (reference sequence). The CDR3 has 13 amino acids. The DNA for the CDR3 is TGTGCCATCTCGCTTACCTACAGAATGGGGCAGTTCTTC. Translating gives CAISLTYRMGQFF.

This clone was seen only a few times. V and J are TRBV3-1 (or the pseudogene TRBV3-2) and TRBJ1-3; TRBD1 matches at 7 bases. The germline gives CDR1 LGHDT, CDR2 YNNKEL (reference sequence). The CDR3 is made up of 14 amino acids. The V segment lost 4 bases and the J segment 3 bases; nucleotides outside the gene matches: 3. The chain's CDR3 is CASSLGQVGNTIYF. CDR3 nucleotides: TGTGCCAGCAGCCTCGGACAGGTTGGAAACACCATATATTTT.

V and J are TRBV5-1 and TRBJ2-7; 8 bases match TRBD1. Germline V gives CDR1 SGHRS, CDR2 YFSETQ. V gave up 4 bases and J gave up 6 bases; unmatched junction bases: 6. The CDR3 contains 13 residues. Here the CDR3 reads CASSRGTGGEQYF. CDR3 nucleotides: TGCGCCAGCAGCAGAGGCACAGGGGGCGAGCAGTACTTC.